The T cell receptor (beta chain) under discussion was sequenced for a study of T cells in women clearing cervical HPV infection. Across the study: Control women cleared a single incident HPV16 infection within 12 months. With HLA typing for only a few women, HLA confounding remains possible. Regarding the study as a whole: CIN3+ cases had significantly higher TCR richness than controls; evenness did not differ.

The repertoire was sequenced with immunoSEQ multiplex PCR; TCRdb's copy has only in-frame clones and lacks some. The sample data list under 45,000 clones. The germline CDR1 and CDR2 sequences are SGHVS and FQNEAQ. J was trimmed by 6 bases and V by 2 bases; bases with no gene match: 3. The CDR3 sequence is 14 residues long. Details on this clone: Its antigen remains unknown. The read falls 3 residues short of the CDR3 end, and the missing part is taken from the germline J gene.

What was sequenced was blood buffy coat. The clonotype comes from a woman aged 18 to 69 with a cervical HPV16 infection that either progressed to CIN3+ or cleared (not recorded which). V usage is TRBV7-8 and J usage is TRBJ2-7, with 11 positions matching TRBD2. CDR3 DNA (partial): TGTGCCAGCAGCTTACGGCTAGCGGGAGGCGAG. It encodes CASSLRLAGGE. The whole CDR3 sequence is CASSLRLAGGEQYF. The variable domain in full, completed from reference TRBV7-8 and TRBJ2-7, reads GAGVSQSPRYKVAKRGQDVALRCDPISGHVSLFWYQQALGQGPEFLTYFQNEAQLDKSGLPSDRFFAERPEGSVSTLKIQRTQQEDSAVYLCASSLRLAGGEQYFGPGTRLTVT.